The 32 T cell receptor beta chains below come from one sample, sequenced in a study of blood T cell repertoires in COVID-19. Generated by immunoSEQ multiplex PCR, the TCRdb table keeps only in-frame clones and is missing some. The sample has some 150,000 clones, around 91% seen once; the top ten hold approximately 15%. The sequenced sample consisted of peripheral blood. These receptors were taken from a woman aged 35 to 49 with acute or convalescent COVID-19.

The chain recombines TRBV20-1 with TRBJ2-1; tentatively, D is TRBD1 (5 bases). From germline, CDR1 is DFQATT and CDR2 SNEGSKA (reference sequence). V lost 3 bases and J lost 2, with 8 bases in between. This CDR3 is 13 amino acids long. The CDR3 protein is CSASATAYNEQFF. In DNA form, the CDR3 reads TGCAGTGCTAGTGCGACAGCCTACAATGAGCAGTTCTTC.

In its sample, this clone was seen once. This chain links TRBV10-3 with TRBJ2-4, with TRBD1 identical over 7 bases. Germline loops: CDR1 ENHRY, CDR2 SYGVKD. The CDR3 has 15 residues. Trimming took 1 base from V and 1 from J; bases not matched to a gene: 1. CDR3 protein: CAISEWDSAKNIQYF. The CDR3 bases are TGTGCCATCAGTGAGTGGGACAGCGCCAAAAACATTCAGTACTTC.

In this sample, this clone turned up a few times. The chain combines TRBV28 with TRBJ1-6; perhaps TRBD1 as D (5 bases). The V gene lost 2 bases and the J gene lost 6 bases, with 23 bases spanning the gap. Germline CDR1 MDHEN, CDR2 SYDVKM. The CDR3 runs to 19 residues. DNA of the CDR3: TGTGCCAGCAGTTTAGGATACAGGAACCCACGGATTACTAATTCACCCCTCCACTTT. Translated, it gives CASSLGYRNPRITNSPLHF.

The chain recombines TRBV27 with TRBJ2-1; a possible D gene is TRBD2 (5 bases). The germline CDR1 and CDR2 sequences are MNHEY and SMNVEV (reference sequence). This CDR3 is built from 16 residues. V was clipped by 3 bases and J by 1 base, with 13 bases between them. The DNA of the CDR3 is TGTGCCAGCAGTTTTAACGCCGGCGGGTCCTACAATGAGCAGTTCTTC. The encoded protein is CASSFNAGGSYNEQFF.

The rearrangement links TRBV5-1 to TRBJ2-3; 10 nucleotides match TRBD2. Germline V lookup: CDR1 SGHRS, CDR2 YFSETQ. The CDR3 totals 15 residues. Trimming cost V 4 bases and J 4 bases; bases outside gene matches: 6. CDR3 loop: CASSRAGGRADTQYF. DNA of the CDR3: TGCGCCAGCAGCAGAGCGGGAGGGAGAGCAGATACGCAGTATTTT.

V is TRBV28 and J is TRBJ2-7; possible D gene TRBD1, 5 bases. The germline CDR1 and CDR2 sequences are MDHEN and SYDVKM. The CDR3 is made up of 12 amino acids. The V and J ends lost 7 bases and 3 bases respectively, with 10 bases between them. As DNA, the CDR3 is TGTGCCAGCACAGGGCGAGACTACGAGCAGTACTTC. Encoded protein: CASTGRDYEQYF.

The gene calls are TRBV10-1 and TRBJ2-7; 9 nucleotides match TRBD1. CDR1 and CDR2 (germline): WNHNN, SYGVQD (reference sequence). Trimming removed 5 bases from V and 4 bases from J; junction bases left unmatched: 3. The CDR3 spans 13 residues. CDR3 in DNA: TGCGCCAGCAGTAAGGGACAGGGTTACGAGCAGTACTTC. Its translation is CASSKGQGYEQYF.

V usage is TRBV19 and J usage is TRBJ2-7, with D possibly matching TRBD1 (5 bases). Germline V CDR1 and CDR2: LNHDA, SQIVND (reference sequence). Trimming removed 10 bases at V and 3 bases at J, with 19 bases between. The CDR3 length is 14 residues. The CDR3 bases are TGTGCCACAAAACGGACACTTGGGCACTACGAGCAGTACTTC. Its translation: CATKRTLGHYEQYF.

The chain combines TRBV5-1 with TRBJ2-2; a possible D gene is TRBD1 (6 bases). V lost 9 bases to trimming and J lost 4 bases, with 22 bases between them. Per the germline V gene, CDR1 is SGHRS and CDR2 is YFSETQ. The CDR3 is made up of 16 amino acids. Here the CDR3 DNA reads TGCGCCACCCATAGAGGGCAGGGGAAGACCACCGGGGAGCTGTTTTTT. It yields the protein CATHRGQGKTTGELFF.

The chain couples TRBV25-1 to TRBJ2-4, with TRBD2 matching 9 bases. Germline V gene sequence: CDR1 MGHDK, CDR2 SYGVNS. The CDR3 extends over 17 amino acids. The V and J ends lost 4 bases and 7 bases, in that order; junction bases with no gene match: 14. The CDR3 loop reads CASSALSSGAITNIQYF. CDR3 DNA sequence: TGTGCCAGCAGTGCCCTTTCTAGCGGGGCCATTACCAACATTCAGTACTTC.

This clone was observed a single time. The chain combines TRBV7-2 with TRBJ2-2, with 8 bases that match TRBD2. The CDR3 loop spans 16 amino acids. V lost 0 bases, J lost 5 bases, and 5 bases stayed unmatched. CDR1 is SGHTA, CDR2 FQGNSA, per germline. CDR3 in amino acids: CASSLAPGLATGELFF. The CDR3 DNA is TGTGCCAGCAGCTTAGCCCCCGGACTAGCAACCGGGGAGCTGTTTTTT.

This clone was seen just once. This sequence joins TRBV9 and TRBJ2-1; 11 bases line up with TRBD2. CDR1 and CDR2 from the germline V gene are SGDLS and YYNGEE. Trimming cost V 3 bases and J 0 bases; bases outside gene matches: 11. This CDR3 spans 19 amino acids. In DNA, the CDR3 is TGTGCCAGCAGCGCCCCGATCAAGGGACTAGCGGACTCCTACAATGAGCAGTTCTTC. Encoded protein: CASSAPIKGLADSYNEQFF.

This chain connects TRBV30 to TRBJ2-2; no clear D gene. Trimming pared 0 bases from V and 7 bases from J, leaving 18 bases between. The CDR3 extends over 16 amino acids. From germline, CDR1 is GTSNPN and CDR2 SVGIG (reference sequence). CDR3 in amino acids: CAWSVPQSVGLGELFF. The CDR3 DNA follows: TGTGCCTGGAGTGTACCCCAATCGGTTGGGCTCGGGGAGCTGTTTTTT.

This chain connects TRBV6-1 to TRBJ2-7; 10 bases align to TRBD1. The V segment lost 3 bases and the J segment 7 bases; nucleotides outside the gene matches: 9. The length of the CDR3 is 15 residues. Germline V gene sequence: CDR1 MNHNS, CDR2 SASEGT. CDR3 sequence reads: CASSEILGTGVEQYF. CDR3 nucleotide sequence: TGTGCCAGCAGTGAGATTTTGGGGACAGGGGTAGAGCAGTACTTC.

The sample holds one count of this clone. The gene calls are TRBV14 and TRBJ2-7; possibly TRBD1 for D (6 bases). The CDR3 contains 14 residues. Germline V gives CDR1 SGHDN, CDR2 FVKESK. The V end lost 3 bases, the J end lost 3 bases, and 12 bases lay between the germline ends. CDR3: CASSHSNRVYEQYF. The CDR3, as DNA: TGTGCCAGCAGCCATTCAAACAGGGTCTACGAGCAGTACTTC.

The chain recombines TRBV7-9 with TRBJ1-1; tentative D call: TRBD1 (5 bases). Trimming removed 2 bases at V and 2 bases at J, with 15 bases between. The CDR3 extends over 16 amino acids. The germline V gene encodes CDR1 SEHNR and CDR2 FQNEAQ (reference sequence). CDR3 protein: CASSLPGQPTNTEAFF. CDR3 nucleotide sequence: TGTGCCAGCAGCTTACCCGGACAACCCACAAACACTGAAGCTTTCTTT. Supplemented by reference TRBV7-9 and TRBJ1-1, the full variable domain reads DTGVSQNPRHKITKRGQNVTFRCDPISEHNRLYWYRQTLGQGPEFLTYFQNEAQLEKSRLLSDRFSAERPKGSFSTLEIQRTEQGDSAMYLCASSLPGQPTNTEAFFGQGTRLTVV.

The chain couples TRBV23-1 to TRBJ2-3; unclear D gene. TRBV23-1 is filed as an ORF, its function uncertain. This CDR3 has 17 amino acids. With 1 base removed from V and 1 base from J, the gap between germline ends came to 15 bases. The CDR3 loop reads CASSQFGSVHRTDTQYF. Written as DNA, the CDR3 is TGCGCCAGCAGTCAATTCGGGTCGGTTCATCGCACAGATACGCAGTATTTT.

J is TRBJ2-6 and V is TRBV6-1; D is ambiguous. Germline values: CDR1 MNHNS, CDR2 SASEGT. The CDR3 sequence is 18 residues long. V was clipped by 3 bases and J by 0 bases, with 15 bases between them. The CDR3 sequence: CASSDSSVFLSGANVLTF. CDR3 DNA: TGTGCCAGCAGTGATAGTTCCGTATTCCTCTCTGGGGCCAACGTCCTGACTTTC.

This chain uses TRBV7-6 with TRBJ2-5; D is possibly TRBD1 (6 bases). In germline, CDR1 is SGHVS, CDR2 FNYEAQ. Trimming cost V 5 bases and J 5 bases, with 18 bases left between them. The CDR3 extends over 15 amino acids. The CDR3 region is CASSRRTDFSETQYF. The CDR3, as DNA: TGTGCCAGCAGCCGTAGGACAGACTTCTCGGAGACCCAGTACTTC.

This clone was observed a few times. This chain connects TRBV27 to TRBJ2-2; 11 bases are a match to TRBD2. The CDR3 is 17 residues long. Germline V CDR1 and CDR2: MNHEY, SMNVEV (reference sequence). Germline trimming cut 6 bases from V and 3 bases from J; bases unmatched to any gene: 9. CDR3 protein: CASRLMTSGTYTGELFF. DNA for the CDR3: TGTGCCAGCAGACTAATGACTAGCGGGACCTACACCGGGGAGCTGTTTTTT.

The chain recombines TRBV5-8 with TRBJ1-5, with D perhaps TRBD1 (6 bases). Germline V gives CDR1 SGHTS, CDR2 YDEGEE. The CDR3 is 14 amino acids. V gave up 1 base and J gave up 4 bases, with 9 bases separating them. CDR3 sequence: CASSLIGGNQPQHF. CDR3 coding DNA: TGTGCCAGCAGCTTGATAGGGGGAAATCAGCCCCAGCATTTT.

V is TRBV24-1 and J is TRBJ2-1, with TRBD2 matching 12 bases. V trimming: 3 bases; J trimming: 2 bases; junction bases outside the gene matches: 7. Germline loops: CDR1 KGHDR, CDR2 SFDVKD. CDR3 size: 18 residues. In DNA, the CDR3 is TGTGCCACCAGTGATCCCGGACTAGCGGGGCCAACCTACAATGAGCAGTTCTTC. Protein product: CATSDPGLAGPTYNEQFF.

V usage is TRBV20-1 and J usage is TRBJ2-3; TRBD2 aligns across 11 bases. The V gene's germline CDR1 is DFQATT and CDR2 SNEGSKA (reference sequence). The CDR3 consists of 15 residues. V trimming: 3 bases; J trimming: 4 bases; junction bases outside the gene matches: 6. CDR3 in amino acids: CSASSGRAFPDTQYF. The CDR3 region has the DNA TGCAGTGCTAGTAGCGGGAGGGCCTTCCCAGATACGCAGTATTTT.

The chain is built from TRBV6-4 and TRBJ2-2; D call uncertain. Per the germline V gene, CDR1 is MRHNA and CDR2 is SNTAGT. CDR3 length: 13 amino acids. The V gene lost 5 bases and the J gene lost 3 bases, with 7 bases spanning the gap. CDR3 DNA: TGTGCCAGCAGTCCTACAGACACCGGGGAGCTGTTTTTT. Protein: CASSPTDTGELFF.

This rearrangement joins TRBV9 to TRBJ2-1; 7 positions match TRBD1. This CDR3 spans 15 amino acids. CDR1 and CDR2 (germline): SGDLS, YYNGEE. After removal of 3 bases from V and 4 bases from J, the junction contained 7 bases not matched to a gene. In DNA, the CDR3 is TGTGCCAGCAGCGCATCCGGGACAGTATACAATGAGCAGTTCTTC. Translation gives CASSASGTVYNEQFF.

V usage is TRBV4-1 and J usage is TRBJ1-2; maybe TRBD1 (5 bases). This CDR3 spans 14 amino acids. V was pared by 4 bases and J by 3 bases, with 12 bases between. Germline V gene sequence: CDR1 MGHRA, CDR2 YSYEKL. CDR3 protein: CASSRDLKDYGYTF. CDR3 coding DNA: TGCGCCAGCAGCCGGGACTTGAAGGACTATGGCTACACCTTC.

V usage is TRBV6-2 or TRBV6-3 and J usage is TRBJ2-7; tentative D call: TRBD1 (6 bases). Trimming stripped 5 bases from V and 6 bases from J, with 11 bases between. This CDR3 region has 12 residues. In germline, CDR1 is MNHEY, CDR2 SVGEGT. CDR3 region: CASSNRVGEQYF. In DNA form, the CDR3 reads TGTGCCAGCAGTAACAGGGTTGGCGAGCAGTACTTC.

Concerning this clone itself: The junction differs from germline at one of its ends, possibly a read error. The rearrangement uses TRBV7-6 and TRBJ2-1; 8 bases map to TRBD2. From germline, CDR1 is SGHVS and CDR2 FNYEAQ. The CDR3 extends over 16 amino acids. In nucleotides, the CDR3 is TGTGCCAGCAGCCTAGCCGCGGGGGGTCTTCTAGGTGAGCAGTTCTTC. This sequence encodes CASSLAAGGLLGEQFF.

The V and J genes are TRBV10-3 and TRBJ2-3, with 9 nucleotides matching TRBD2. Germline V gives CDR1 ENHRY, CDR2 SYGVKD. V shed 6 bases, J shed 4 bases, and the junction held 14 bases outside the gene matches. The length of the CDR3 is 17 residues. Here the CDR3 reads CAIRSQIAGVMADTQYF. In nucleotides, the CDR3 is TGTGCCATCAGGAGTCAAATAGCGGGAGTTATGGCAGATACGCAGTATTTT.

This sequence joins TRBV28 and TRBJ1-2; D possibly corresponds to TRBD1 (5 bases). Germline V gives CDR1 MDHEN, CDR2 SYDVKM. The CDR3 extends over 14 amino acids. Trimming took 6 bases from V and 4 from J, leaving 15 bases between them. The CDR3 sequence is CASSPPQGGYGYTF. CDR3 nucleotide sequence: TGTGCCAGCAGCCCCCCCCAGGGAGGCTATGGCTACACCTTC.

This chain joins TRBV5-4 and TRBJ2-3, with 7 bases matching TRBD1. V lost 2 bases, J lost 3 bases, and 9 bases stayed unmatched. CDR3 length: 16 residues. Germline V lookup: CDR1 SGHNT, CDR2 YYREEE (reference sequence). CDR3 DNA sequence: TGTGCCAGCAGCTTCCCGAGAGGGGGCACGACAGATACGCAGTATTTT. It translates to CASSFPRGGTTDTQYF.

The chain joins TRBV29-1 to TRBJ1-1; D remains ambiguous. The CDR3 is 12 amino acids. CDR1 and CDR2 (germline): SQVTM, ANQGSEA. V was trimmed by 3 bases and J by 5 bases, leaving 10 bases between them. The CDR3 region has the DNA TGCAGCGTTGATGAGGGTGGGACTGAAGCTTTCTTT. This sequence encodes CSVDEGGTEAFF.